These 22 T cell receptor beta chains originate from one sample sequenced in a study of shared T cell receptors in the human thymus. Method: immunoSEQ multiplex PCR; TCRdb's copy keeps in-frame clones and lacks some. Among some 760,000 clones listed, roughly 88% were seen once. Separately, the same data were catalogued under a study of human thymus T cells.

Sequenced input: thymocytes. The receptors shown here come from a girl less than two years old with a congenital heart defect.

This chain joins TRBV28 and TRBJ1-1, with TRBD1 identical over 8 bases. CDR1 MDHEN and CDR2 SYDVKM come from the germline V gene. Germline trimming cut 5 bases from V and 5 bases from J; bases unmatched to any gene: 13. CDR3 length: 16 residues. The CDR3 protein is CASSDRGLLDGTEAFF. The CDR3 nucleotides read TGTGCCAGCAGTGACAGGGGTTTATTAGATGGAACTGAAGCTTTCTTT.

This chain connects TRBV25-1 to TRBJ2-1, with 7 bases aligning to TRBD2. CDR3 size: 16 residues. V lost 6 bases to trimming and J lost 0 bases; unmatched junction nucleotides: 8. The germline CDR1 and CDR2 sequences are MGHDK and SYGVNS. The CDR3 sequence is CASRKRAGSSYNEQFF. The CDR3 region has the DNA TGTGCCAGCAGAAAACGAGCGGGGAGCTCCTACAATGAGCAGTTCTTC.

The V and J genes are TRBV9 and TRBJ2-1; D gene unclear. V was trimmed by 4 bases and J by 7 bases, leaving 6 bases between them. This CDR3 region has 11 residues. From germline, CDR1 is SGDLS and CDR2 YYNGEE. For the CDR3, the DNA is TGTGCCAGCAGCTCCGGTAATGAGCAGTTCTTC. This translates into CASSSGNEQFF.

The chain has TRBV6-1 and TRBJ2-3; TRBD1 agrees at 7 bases. CDR3 length: 14 residues. The V gene end was trimmed by 5 bases and the J gene end by 5 bases; junction bases not matched to a gene: 7. CDR1 and CDR2 from the germline V gene are MNHNS and SASEGT. CDR3 nucleotides: TGTGCCAGCAGTAAGGGACAGTGGGGAGATACGCAGTATTTT. It codes for CASSKGQWGDTQYF.

The V and J genes are TRBV5-1 and TRBJ1-4; 7 bases match TRBD1. Germline lookup yields CDR1 SGHRS and CDR2 YFSETQ. Trimming removed 1 base from V and 4 bases from J; junction bases left unmatched: 4. CDR3 length equals 15 residues. The CDR3 sequence: CASSLPTGFNEKLFF. The CDR3 bases are TGCGCCAGCAGCTTGCCGACAGGGTTTAATGAAAAACTGTTTTTT.

The J gene is TRBJ1-2, the V gene TRBV9, with a weak D call TRBD1 (6 bases). The length of the CDR3 is 17 residues. Trimming left V 2 bases short and J 0 bases short, with 17 bases between. Germline CDR1 SGDLS, CDR2 YYNGEE. The CDR3 protein is CASSVRRDILANYGYTF. CDR3 DNA: TGTGCCAGCAGCGTGCGCCGGGACATCCTAGCTAACTATGGCTACACCTTC. Together with reference TRBV9 and TRBJ1-2, the CDR3 gives the full variable domain: DSGVTQTPKHLITATGQRVTLRCSPRSGDLSVYWYQQSLDQGLQFLIQYYNGEERAKGNILERFSAQQFPDLHSELNLSSLELGDSALYFCASSVRRDILANYGYTFGSGTRLTVV.

The chain links TRBV10-3 to TRBJ1-1; D may be TRBD1 (6 bases). Germline V gene data show CDR1 as ENHRY and CDR2 as SYGVKD. Trimming took off 6 bases at V and 2 bases at J, with 16 bases between the two ends. This CDR3 is 15 amino acids long. As DNA, the CDR3 is TGTGCCATCAGGCTGAACAGGGCCGACAACACTGAAGCTTTCTTT. Its translation: CAIRLNRADNTEAFF.

CDR3 in amino acids: CASSHSKAPEPPYGYTF. DNA for the CDR3: TGTGCCAGCAGCCACAGCAAGGCCCCCGAGCCCCCCTATGGCTACACCTTC. This chain joins TRBV9 and TRBJ1-2; D gene uncertain. This CDR3 is built from 17 residues. Between the trimmed V and J ends, which lost 4 bases and 4 bases, there was a span of 23 bases. CDR1 is SGDLS, CDR2 YYNGEE, per germline.

Points on this clone: It is likely a read error, because the conserved phenylalanine at the end of the CDR3 is missing. Because the CDR3's place on the DNA is in doubt, the DNA is left out and the CDR3 is given as listed by TCRdb. The chain recombines TRBV7-9 with TRBJ1-2; TRBD1 was called by the table and not checked on the DNA. Germline loops: CDR1 SEHNR, CDR2 FQNEAQ (reference sequence). The CDR3 has 13 residues if both end residues are counted. The CDR3 here is CASSDTDFRDRFS.

The chain employs TRBV11-2 and TRBJ1-2; TRBD1 is a possible D gene (5 bases). Germline V gives CDR1 SGHAT, CDR2 FQNNGV. Trimming removed 3 bases from V and 5 bases from J, with 16 bases in between. The CDR3 consists of 15 residues. The CDR3 DNA sequence: TGTGCCAGCAGCTTTACCAGACAGCCAAATTATGGCTACACCTTC. Protein product: CASSFTRQPNYGYTF.

The chain carries TRBV6-4 and TRBJ1-2; tentative D call: TRBD1 (6 bases). The CDR3 has 14 amino acids. Germline CDR1 MRHNA, CDR2 SNTAGT. Trimming left V 5 bases short and J 4 bases short, with 14 bases between. The CDR3 loop is CASSQRDKFYGYTF. Written as DNA, the CDR3 is TGTGCCAGCAGTCAACGGGACAAATTCTATGGCTACACCTTC.

The rearrangement joins TRBV5-1 to TRBJ2-1; D not certain. Germline loops: CDR1 SGHRS, CDR2 YFSETQ. CDR3 length: 15 residues. The V and J ends lost 4 bases and 4 bases respectively, with 15 bases between them. This chain's CDR3 is CASSPSGQTYNEQFF. CDR3 nucleotide sequence: TGCGCCAGCAGCCCCAGTGGCCAGACTTACAATGAGCAGTTCTTC.

This clone was seen only a few times. Different DNA sequences within this sample yield the same CDR3. V usage is TRBV5-6 and J usage is TRBJ1-2; D uncertain. CDR3 length: 12 amino acids. The V gene lost 4 bases and the J gene lost 7 bases, with 11 bases spanning the gap. The germline CDR1 and CDR2 sequences are SGHDT and YYEEEE. CDR3 in DNA: TGTGCCAGCAGCCCTACGGGTGCTGGCTACACCTTC. Its translation: CASSPTGAGYTF.

This chain connects TRBV12-1 to TRBJ2-5; the table assigns TRBD1, which was not confirmed against the DNA. TRBV12-1 counts as a pseudogene. The CDR3 sequence is 11 residues long. The CDR3 region is CASSPQETQYF. The CDR3, as DNA: TGTGCCAGCAGCCCACAAGAGACCCAGTACTTC.

This clone was seen just once. V is TRBV4-2 and J is TRBJ1-1, with D maybe TRBD1 (5 bases). Trimming pared 1 base from V and 4 bases from J, leaving 13 bases between. In germline, CDR1 is LGHNA, CDR2 YNFKEQ. The CDR3 is 15 residues long. The chain's CDR3 is CASSQAGDGSTEAFF. CDR3 DNA: TGTGCCAGCAGCCAAGCGGGGGATGGTAGCACTGAAGCTTTCTTT.

V and J are TRBV6-4 and TRBJ1-2; D is unresolved. CDR1 is MRHNA, CDR2 SNTAGT, per germline. The V gene lost 5 bases and the J gene lost 4 bases, with 14 bases spanning the gap. The CDR3 is 14 amino acids. The DNA for the CDR3 is TGTGCCAGCAGTTACGAGGAGGGTAGCTATGGCTACACCTTC. Translated: CASSYEEGSYGYTF.

This CDR3 is CASSLGPGQGHSPLHF. CDR3 sequence (DNA): TGTGCCAGCAGCTTAGGGCCCGGACAGGGACATTCACCCCTCCACTTT. The V gene is TRBV7-9, the J gene TRBJ1-6; 8 bases are shared with TRBD1. This CDR3 has 16 amino acids. The germline V gene has CDR1 SEHNR and CDR2 FQNEAQ (reference sequence). The V segment lost 1 base and the J segment 8 bases; nucleotides outside the gene matches: 7.

The rearrangement uses TRBV2 and TRBJ1-4, with D possibly TRBD1 on 6 matching bases. Germline assignment: CDR1 SNHLY and CDR2 FYNNEI. This CDR3 region has 13 residues. V shed 8 bases and J shed 5 bases, with 12 bases lying between them. The CDR3 bases are TGTGCCAGCCTCCTTACAGGGAATGAAAAACTGTTTTTT. Encoded protein: CASLLTGNEKLFF.

The chain recombines TRBV27 with TRBJ1-5; 10 bases are a match to TRBD1. Trimming at V came to 3 bases and at J to 7 bases, leaving 9 bases not matched to a gene. The CDR3 runs 16 residues. CDR1 is MNHEY, CDR2 SMNVEV, per germline (reference sequence). CDR3 region: CASSLLGQGEKQPQHF. The CDR3 bases are TGTGCCAGCAGTTTGCTCGGACAGGGGGAGAAACAGCCCCAGCATTTT.

The J gene is TRBJ2-3, the V gene TRBV10-1; TRBD2 matches 8 bases. V trimming: 3 bases; J trimming: 1 base; junction bases outside the gene matches: 3. CDR1 and CDR2 from the germline V gene are WNHNN and SYGVQD (reference sequence). This CDR3 has 15 residues. DNA for the CDR3: TGCGCCAGCAGTGAAGCAGCGGGGGGCACAGATACGCAGTATTTT. Encoded protein: CASSEAAGGTDTQYF.

This chain uses TRBV29-1 with TRBJ2-7, with D tentatively TRBD1 (6 bases). This CDR3 region has 12 residues. Trimming took 6 bases from V and 3 from J, leaving 12 bases between them. Looked up from germline, CDR1 is SQVTM and CDR2 is ANQGSEA. The CDR3 loop is CSVRDIYYEQYF. The CDR3, as DNA: TGCAGCGTCCGGGACATATACTACGAGCAGTACTTC.

V gene TRBV28 combines with J gene TRBJ1-2, with D unresolved. The germline gives CDR1 MDHEN, CDR2 SYDVKM. Trimming took off 3 bases at V and 7 bases at J, with 15 bases between the two ends. This CDR3 spans 14 amino acids. The CDR3 DNA reads TGTGCCAGCAGTTTGGCGGGGTTGCGGAGTGGCTACACCTTC. Its translation: CASSLAGLRSGYTF.